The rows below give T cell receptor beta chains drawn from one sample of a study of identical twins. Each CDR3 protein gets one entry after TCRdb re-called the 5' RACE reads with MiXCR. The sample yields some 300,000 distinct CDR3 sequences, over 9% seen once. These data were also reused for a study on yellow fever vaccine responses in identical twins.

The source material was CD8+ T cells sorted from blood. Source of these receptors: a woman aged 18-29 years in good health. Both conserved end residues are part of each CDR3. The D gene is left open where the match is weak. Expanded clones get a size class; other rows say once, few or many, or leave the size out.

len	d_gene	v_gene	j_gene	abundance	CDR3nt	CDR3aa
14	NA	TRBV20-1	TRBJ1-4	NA	TGCAGTGCTCGTAAGGGGGGAACTAATGAAAAACTGTTTTTT	CSARKGGTNEKLFF
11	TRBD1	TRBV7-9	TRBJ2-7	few	TGTGCCAGCAGCCCAGGGGGCGGGCAGTACTTC	CASSPGGGQYF
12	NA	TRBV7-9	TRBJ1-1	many	TGTGCCAGCAGCATCGGGGGGACTGAAGCTTTCTTT	CASSIGGTEAFF
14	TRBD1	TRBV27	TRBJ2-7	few	TGTGCCAGCAGCACCGGGACAGGGGATTACGAGCAGTACTTC	CASSTGTGDYEQYF
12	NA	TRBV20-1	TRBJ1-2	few	TGCAGTGCTAGACCTGGCGGGGGTGGCTACACCTTC	CSARPGGGGYTF
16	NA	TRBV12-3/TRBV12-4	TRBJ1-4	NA	TGTGCCAGCAGTCCCGGGACCGTCGAGTGGAATGAAAAACTGTTTTTT	CASSPGTVEWNEKLFF
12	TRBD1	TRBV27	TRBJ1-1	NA	TGTGCCAGCAGGGAGGGGGCGGGTGAAGCTTTCTTT	CASREGAGEAFF
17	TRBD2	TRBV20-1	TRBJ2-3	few	TGCAGTGCTAGACTAGCGGGGGGGCATATCGGCACAGATACGCAGTATTTT	CSARLAGGHIGTDTQYF
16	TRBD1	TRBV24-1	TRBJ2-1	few	TGTGCCACCAGTGCCTTGGGGGGACAGGGTTCCGATGAGCAGTTCTTC	CATSALGGQGSDEQFF
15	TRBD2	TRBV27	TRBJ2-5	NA	TGTGCCAGCAGTCCTCGGGGGGGGCGTTGGGAGACCCAGTACTTC	CASSPRGGRWETQYF
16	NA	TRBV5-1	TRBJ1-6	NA	TGCGCCAGCAGCTTGGCCGTCGGGGGTTATAATTCACCCCTCCACTTT	CASSLAVGGYNSPLHF
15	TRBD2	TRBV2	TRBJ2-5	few	TGTGCCAGTCCCCGCCGGACTAGCGGGAAAGAGACCCAGTACTTC	CASPRRTSGKETQYF
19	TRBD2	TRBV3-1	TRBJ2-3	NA	TGTGCCAGCAGCCCGATATGGCGAGCGGGAGAGAAGAGCACAGATACGCAGTATTTT	CASSPIWRAGEKSTDTQYF
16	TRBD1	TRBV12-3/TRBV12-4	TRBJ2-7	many	TGTGCCAGCAGGCCAACCGGGACAGGGCCCAACTACGAGCAGTACTTC	CASRPTGTGPNYEQYF
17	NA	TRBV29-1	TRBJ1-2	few	TGCAGCGTTGAAGATAATCCCCCCGACAGCGGGAACTATGGCTACACCTTC	CSVEDNPPDSGNYGYTF
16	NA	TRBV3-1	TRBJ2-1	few	TGTGCCAGCAGCCAAGATTCATCAGGACTGAGCAATGAGCAGTTCTTC	CASSQDSSGLSNEQFF
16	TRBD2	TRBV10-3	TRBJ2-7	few	TGTGCCATCAGTGAACAGTGGAGCGGGAAGACCTACGAGCAGTACTTC	CAISEQWSGKTYEQYF
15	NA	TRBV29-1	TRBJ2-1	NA	TGCAGCGTTGAAACAACAGGGGGGGAGCCCAATGAGCAGTTCTTC	CSVETTGGEPNEQFF
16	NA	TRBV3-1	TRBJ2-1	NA	TGTGCCAGCAGCCAAGATCTGACTAGTAGTATGAATGAGCAGTTCTTC	CASSQDLTSSMNEQFF
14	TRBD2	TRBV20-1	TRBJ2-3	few	TGCAGTGCCGGCGGGCTAGCGGGAGATGATACGCAGTATTTT	CSAGGLAGDDTQYF
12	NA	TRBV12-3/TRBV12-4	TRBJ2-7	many	TGTGCCAGCAGTGGGGCCCCCTTCGAGCAGTACTTC	CASSGAPFEQYF
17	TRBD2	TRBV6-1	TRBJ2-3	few	TGTGCCAGCAGTGAGATCCTGCGGGGGTGGGGCACAGATACGCAGTATTTT	CASSEILRGWGTDTQYF
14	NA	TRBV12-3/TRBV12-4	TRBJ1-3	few	TGTGCCAGCAGTGTATGGGGGAGTGGAAACACCATATATTTT	CASSVWGSGNTIYF
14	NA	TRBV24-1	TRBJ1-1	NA	TGTGCCACCAGTCATGGGCCGATGAACACTGAAGCTTTCTTT	CATSHGPMNTEAFF
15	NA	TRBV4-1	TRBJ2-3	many	TGCGCCAGCAGCCAAGAGGTGACGGGCTCGGATACGCAGTATTTT	CASSQEVTGSDTQYF
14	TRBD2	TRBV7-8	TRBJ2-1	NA	TGTGCCAGCAGCACGGGACTAGCGGTCACGAGTCAGTTCTTC	CASSTGLAVTSQFF
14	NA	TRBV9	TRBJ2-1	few	TGTGCCAGCAGCGTAGGGTATTCCTACAATGAGCAGTTCTTC	CASSVGYSYNEQFF
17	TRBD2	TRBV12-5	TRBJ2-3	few	TGTGCTAGTGGTTCTGAGGGGCTAGCGGGTGGCACAGATACGCAGTATTTT	CASGSEGLAGGTDTQYF
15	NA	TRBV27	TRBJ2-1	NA	TGTGCCAGCAGTTTAATCTCGGGTTACTACAATGAGCAGTTCTTC	CASSLISGYYNEQFF
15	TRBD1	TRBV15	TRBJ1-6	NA	TGTGCCACCAGCAGAGACAGGGGGCCGAATTCACCCCTCCACTTT	CATSRDRGPNSPLHF
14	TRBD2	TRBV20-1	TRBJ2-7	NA	TGCAGTGCCAATAACGAGCGGGAGAGTTTCGAGCAGTACTTC	CSANNERESFEQYF
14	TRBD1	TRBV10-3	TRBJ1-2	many	TGTGCCATCAGTGGAACAGGGGTTGACTATGGCTACACCTTC	CAISGTGVDYGYTF
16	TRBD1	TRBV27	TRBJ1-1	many	TGTGCCAGCAGCTATTACCCGGGACAGGGGTACACTGAAGCTTTCTTT	CASSYYPGQGYTEAFF
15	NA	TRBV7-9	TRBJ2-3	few	TGTGCCAGCAGCTTCTTGGAGGGTAGTGGTGATACGCAGTATTTT	CASSFLEGSGDTQYF
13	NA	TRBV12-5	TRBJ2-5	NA	TGTGCTAGTGGTTTGGGGAGAGGAGAGACCCAGTACTTC	CASGLGRGETQYF
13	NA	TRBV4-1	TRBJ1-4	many	TGCGCCAGCAGCCAAGATTCGGGAGAAAAACTGTTTTTT	CASSQDSGEKLFF
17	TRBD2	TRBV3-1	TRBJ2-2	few	TGTGCCAGCAGCCAAATTGAGGTAGCGGGAAACACCGGGGAGCTGTTTTTT	CASSQIEVAGNTGELFF
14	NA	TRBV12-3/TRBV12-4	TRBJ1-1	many	TGTGCCAGCATCCCGACAGCCCGAGGCACTGAAGCTTTCTTT	CASIPTARGTEAFF
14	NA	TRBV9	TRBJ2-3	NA	TGTGCCAGCAGCGTAGGTCGGGAGCCAGATACGCAGTATTTT	CASSVGREPDTQYF
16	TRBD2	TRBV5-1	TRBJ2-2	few	TGCGCCAGCAGCTTGGACCTAGCGGGAGGGTTCGGGGAGCTGTTTTTT	CASSLDLAGGFGELFF
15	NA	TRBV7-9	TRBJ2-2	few	TGTGCCAGCAGCTTCACACCAGACAACACCGGGGAGCTGTTTTTT	CASSFTPDNTGELFF